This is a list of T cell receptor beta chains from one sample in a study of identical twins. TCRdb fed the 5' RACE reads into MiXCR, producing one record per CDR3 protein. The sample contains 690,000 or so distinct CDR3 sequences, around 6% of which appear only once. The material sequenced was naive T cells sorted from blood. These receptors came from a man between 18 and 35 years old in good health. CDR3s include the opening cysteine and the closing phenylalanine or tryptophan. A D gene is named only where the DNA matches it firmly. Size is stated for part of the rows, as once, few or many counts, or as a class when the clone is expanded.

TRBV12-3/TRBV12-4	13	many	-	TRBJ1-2	CASSFDAYYGYTF	TGTGCCAGCAGTTTCGACGCTTACTATGGCTACACCTTC
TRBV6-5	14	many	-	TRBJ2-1	CASSYSRPYNEQFF	TGTGCCAGCAGTTACTCGAGACCGTACAATGAGCAGTTCTTC
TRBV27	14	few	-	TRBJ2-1	CASSFVSGNNEQFF	TGTGCCAGCAGTTTTGTTAGCGGAAACAATGAGCAGTTCTTC
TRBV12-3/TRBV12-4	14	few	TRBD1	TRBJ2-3	CASSAGQGGNTQYF	TGTGCCAGCAGTGCAGGACAGGGGGGAAATACGCAGTATTTT
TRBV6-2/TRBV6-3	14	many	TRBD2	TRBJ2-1	CASSHGLGRNEQFF	TGTGCCAGCAGTCACGGACTAGGCAGGAATGAGCAGTTCTTC
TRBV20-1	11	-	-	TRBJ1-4	CSAVFIGKLFF	TGCAGTGCCGTATTTATAGGGAAACTGTTTTTT
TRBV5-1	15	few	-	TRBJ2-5	CASSLGQAWEETQYF	TGCGCCAGCAGCTTGGGGCAGGCGTGGGAGGAGACCCAGTACTTC
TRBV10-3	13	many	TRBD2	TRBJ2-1	CAIRAGEENEQFF	TGTGCCATCAGAGCGGGAGAGGAAAATGAGCAGTTCTTC
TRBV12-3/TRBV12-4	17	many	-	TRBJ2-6	CASSPSPGDSGANVLTF	TGTGCCAGCAGTCCTAGCCCGGGAGACTCTGGGGCCAACGTCCTGACTTTC
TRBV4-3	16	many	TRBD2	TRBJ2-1	CASSQDAGAIHNEQFF	TGCGCCAGCAGCCAAGACGCGGGAGCCATTCACAATGAGCAGTTCTTC
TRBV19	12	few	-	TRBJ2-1	CASVRDYNEQFF	TGTGCCAGTGTGCGGGACTACAATGAGCAGTTCTTC
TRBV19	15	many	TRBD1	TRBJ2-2	CASTKDRVNTGELFF	TGTGCCAGTACTAAGGACAGGGTTAACACCGGGGAGCTGTTTTTT
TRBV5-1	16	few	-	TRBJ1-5	CASSVDGYNSNQPQHF	TGCGCCAGCAGCGTAGACGGCTATAATAGCAATCAGCCCCAGCATTTT
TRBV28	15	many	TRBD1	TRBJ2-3	CASNSGQGHTDTQYF	TGTGCCAGTAACTCCGGACAGGGCCACACAGATACGCAGTATTTT
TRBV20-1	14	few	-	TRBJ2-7	CSARDELETYEQYF	TGCAGTGCTAGAGACGAGCTGGAGACCTACGAGCAGTACTTC
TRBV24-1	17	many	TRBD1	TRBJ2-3	CATSDLFGTDSTDTQYF	TGTGCCACCAGTGATTTGTTCGGGACAGATAGCACAGATACGCAGTATTTT
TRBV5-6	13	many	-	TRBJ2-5	CASSPVPQETQYF	TGTGCCAGCAGCCCCGTTCCACAAGAGACCCAGTACTTC
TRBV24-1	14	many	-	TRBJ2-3	CATRDPRGTDTQYF	TGTGCCACCAGGGACCCCAGGGGCACAGATACGCAGTATTTT
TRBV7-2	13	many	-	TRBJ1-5	CASSLGPGQPQHF	TGTGCCAGCAGCTTAGGACCAGGTCAGCCCCAGCATTTT
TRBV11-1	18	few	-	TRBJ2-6	CASSLARGRSSGANVLTF	TGTGCCAGCAGCTTAGCACGGGGCAGAAGCTCTGGGGCCAACGTCCTGACTTTC
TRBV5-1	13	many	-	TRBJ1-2	CASSLEGGRGYTF	TGCGCCAGCAGCTTGGAAGGAGGACGCGGCTACACCTTC
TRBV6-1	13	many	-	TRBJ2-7	CASSPGDNYEQYF	TGTGCCAGCAGTCCCGGGGACAACTACGAGCAGTACTTC
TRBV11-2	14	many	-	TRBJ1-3	CASAGAFSGNTIYF	TGTGCCAGCGCAGGGGCCTTCTCTGGAAACACCATATATTTT
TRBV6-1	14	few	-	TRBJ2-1	CASRARLPFKEQFF	TGTGCCAGTCGGGCGAGACTTCCCTTTAAGGAGCAGTTCTTC
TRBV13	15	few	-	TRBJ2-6	CASSTRVSGANVLTF	TGTGCCAGCAGCACCAGGGTAAGCGGGGCCAACGTCCTGACTTTC
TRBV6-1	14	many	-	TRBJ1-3	CASLGLGAGNTIYF	TGTGCCAGCCTGGGGCTCGGAGCTGGAAACACCATATATTTT
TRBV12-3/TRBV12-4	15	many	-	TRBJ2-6	CASSFRGSGANVLTF	TGTGCCAGCAGTTTTAGGGGATCTGGGGCCAACGTCCTGACTTTC
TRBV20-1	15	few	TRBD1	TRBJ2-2	CSASVDRDHTGELFF	TGCAGTGCTAGCGTAGACAGGGACCACACCGGGGAGCTGTTTTTT
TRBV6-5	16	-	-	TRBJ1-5	CASSSRGVGSNQPQHF	TGTGCCAGCAGTTCCAGGGGCGTAGGGAGCAATCAGCCCCAGCATTTT
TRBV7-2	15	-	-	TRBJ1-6	CASSLGEGMSSPLHF	TGTGCCAGCAGCTTAGGTGAGGGCATGAGTTCACCCCTCCACTTT
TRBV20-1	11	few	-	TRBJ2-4	CSARTGDIQYF	TGCAGTGCCCGAACCGGGGACATTCAGTACTTC
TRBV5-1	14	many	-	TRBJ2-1	CASSLGGNLNEQFF	TGCGCCAGCAGCTTGGGCGGGAACCTCAATGAGCAGTTCTTC